This TCR beta chain was profiled in a study of T cell clonotyping in hematopoietic cell transplantation. Blood collection times were about day -28 and days 30, 100, 180 posttransplant. The method was immunoSEQ multiplex PCR; TCRdb's version includes in-frame clones alone and lacks a portion of them. This table holds several thousand clones, under 90% found once. Study-level points and caveats: Pathologically expanded recipient clonotypes increased progressively from day 30 to day 180 as diversity fell. Broader posttransplant TCR repertoire diversity was predicted by graft donor and pretransplant recipient Inverse Simpson Index values.

The CDR3 spans 15 residues. Germline CDR1 reads LNHDA; CDR2 reads SQIVND (reference sequence). The V segment lost 3 bases and the J segment 6 bases; nucleotides outside the gene matches: 11. In the case of this clone: The antigen is undetermined.

The source material was peripheral blood mononuclear cells, sampled 100 days after allogeneic stem cell transplant. The chain carries TRBV19 and TRBJ2-7; 7 positions agree with TRBD1. This clonotype originated in a male patient aged 40-55 years who had an allogeneic stem cell transplant from an unrelated donor, so the T cells may come from the graft donor. Some clones in this sample may be carry-over from other donors' samples. The CDR3 DNA reads TGTGCCAGTAGTATTTCAGACAGGGCGAGAGGCGAGCAGTACTTC. This codes for CASSISDRARGEQYF.